These 15 T cell receptor beta chains share one sample of origin, sequenced in a study of T cells in Graves' hyperthyroidism and ophthalmopathy. TCR beta CDR3 sequences were amplified from RNA transcripts. HTBI primers were the set used in a first-round RT-PCR of the TCR CDR3. TCRdb re-called the multiplex PCR reads through MiXCR, storing one row per CDR3 protein. The sample has about 200,000 distinct CDR3 sequences, around 19% seen once. The sample taken for sequencing was blood. These receptors were collected from a man aged 35-49 years with Graves' hyperthyroidism.

This clonotype was seen many times. The chain carries TRBV7-3 and TRBJ2-7; no reliable D call. Trimming took 0 bases from V and 6 from J, leaving 9 bases between them. The CDR3 runs to 13 residues. CDR1 SGHTA and CDR2 FQGTGA come from the germline V gene. The chain's CDR3 is CASSLTPGREQYF. The CDR3 DNA sequence: TGTGCCAGCAGCTTAACGCCTGGGCGCGAGCAGTACTTC.

This clonotype has a count of ten or more. In DNA form, the CDR3 reads TGCGCCAGCAGCCCGCGTGAGAATTCACCCCTCCACTTT. Amino acid sequence: CASSPRENSPLHF. The genes are TRBV5-1 and TRBJ1-6; D is undetermined. CDR3 length: 13 residues. Trimming took 4 bases from V and 7 from J, leaving 9 bases between them. Germline V gene data show CDR1 as SGHRS and CDR2 as YFSETQ. Based on the CDR3 plus reference TRBV5-1 and TRBJ1-6, the full variable domain is KAGVTQTPRYLIKTRGQQVTLSCSPISGHRSVSWYQQTPGQGLQFLFEYFSETQRNKGNFPGRFSGRQFSNSRSEMNVSTLELGDSALYLCASSPRENSPLHFGNGTRLTVT.

This clonotype was seen repeatedly, ten times or more. This chain joins TRBV30 and TRBJ2-2, with 8 nucleotides matching TRBD1. Losses at the gene ends were 7 bases for V and 3 bases for J; bases not matched to a gene: 7. This CDR3 has 14 amino acids. CDR1 and CDR2 from the germline V gene are GTSNPN and SVGIG (reference sequence). The CDR3 sequence is CAYTDRVYTGELFF. The CDR3 region has the DNA TGTGCCTACACGGACAGGGTTTACACCGGGGAGCTGTTTTTT.

This clonotype occurred many times. Sequence at one end of the junction differs from germline and may be a read error. This rearrangement joins TRBV6-1 to TRBJ2-1; TRBD2 is a possible D gene (7 bases). CDR3 length: 13 amino acids. Germline CDR1 is MNHNS and CDR2 is SASEGT. CDR3 sequence (DNA): TGCGGGGGGCGGCGAGGCTCCTACAATGAGCAGTTCTTC. Its protein is CGGRRGSYNEQFF.

The V call is TRBV2, the J call TRBJ2-1; tentatively, D is TRBD2 (6 bases). The CDR3 extends over 14 amino acids. V shed 7 bases and J shed 7 bases, with 17 bases lying between them. Germline V gives CDR1 SNHLY, CDR2 FYNNEI. CDR3 coding DNA: TGTGCCAGCATGCGGGACCTAACTAGGAATGAGCAGTTCTTC. It translates to CASMRDLTRNEQFF.

This clonotype was observed a handful of times. The V and J genes are TRBV6-2 or TRBV6-3 and TRBJ2-3, with 9 bases that match TRBD1. Germline V gene sequence: CDR1 MNHEY, CDR2 SVGEGT. The CDR3 runs 19 residues. Trimming cost V 0 bases and J 3 bases; bases outside gene matches: 13. CDR3 region: CASSYSIPLTGGGTDTQYF. The CDR3, as DNA: TGTGCCAGCAGTTACTCGATCCCCCTGACAGGGGGGGGTACAGATACGCAGTATTTT.

This clonotype was detected ten times or more. The genes are TRBV6-1 and TRBJ2-3, with TRBD2 matching 7 bases. The trim removed 8 bases at V and 4 bases at J, leaving 12 bases unmatched. Looked up from germline, CDR1 is MNHNS and CDR2 is SASEGT. The CDR3 is 15 residues long. Written as DNA, the CDR3 is TGTGCCAGCCGCCGTGGGACTACCTCCCCAGATACGCAGTATTTT. It is translated as CASRRGTTSPDTQYF.

The V call is TRBV27, the J call TRBJ1-5; the D is unclear. The germline gives CDR1 MNHEY, CDR2 SMNVEV (reference sequence). This CDR3 region has 13 residues. V lost 1 base to trimming and J lost 6 bases, with 7 bases between them. CDR3 protein: CASSLYSGQPQHF. The CDR3 bases are TGTGCCAGCAGTTTATACTCCGGTCAGCCCCAGCATTTT.

In the case of this clonotype: Just one base apart from a much larger clone, this may be a read error. The chain links TRBV4-3 to TRBJ2-7, with D uncertain. CDR3 length: 15 residues. Per the germline V gene, CDR1 is LGHNA and CDR2 is YSLEER. The CDR3 DNA follows: TGCGCCAGCAGCCAAGATCTCGGGCTCTCCTACGAGCAGTGCTTC. Translation: CASSQDLGLSYEQCF.

The chain has TRBV6-1 and TRBJ2-5; D uncertain. The CDR3 runs to 14 residues. V was clipped by 1 base and J by 5 bases, with 11 bases between them. Germline loops: CDR1 MNHNS, CDR2 SASEGT. This CDR3 is CASSEDRRTETQYF. The DNA for the CDR3 is TGTGCCAGCAGTGAAGATCGGCGGACCGAGACCCAGTACTTC.

This clonotype showed up many times. The genes are TRBV7-8 and TRBJ2-1; TRBD2 matches at 10 bases. With 5 bases clipped from V and 5 bases from J, the junction kept 6 bases outside the gene matches. CDR1 is SGHVS and CDR2 is FQNEAQ in the germline V gene. CDR3 length: 15 residues. In DNA form, the CDR3 reads TGTGCCAGCAGCCCTACAGCGGGAGGGCACAATGAGCAGTTCTTC. Amino acid sequence: CASSPTAGGHNEQFF. The variable domain in full, completed from reference TRBV7-8 and TRBJ2-1, reads GAGVSQSPRYKVAKRGQDVALRCDPISGHVSLFWYQQALGQGPEFLTYFQNEAQLDKSGLPSDRFFAERPEGSVSTLKIQRTQQEDSAVYLCASSPTAGGHNEQFFGPGTRLTVL.

This clonotype was observed at least ten times. This chain joins TRBV27 and TRBJ1-2; D uncertain. This CDR3 is 14 amino acids long. CDR1 is MNHEY, CDR2 SMNVEV, per germline (reference sequence). The ends were cut back, 5 bases at V and 0 bases at J, with 10 bases in the middle. Written as DNA, the CDR3 is TGTGCCAGCAGTAGACAAGTTACTAACTATGGCTACACCTTC. Amino acids: CASSRQVTNYGYTF.

This clonotype was found many times. The chain has TRBV18 and TRBJ1-1; D unclear. Germline V gene data show CDR1 as KGHSH and CDR2 as LQKENI. The CDR3 consists of 14 residues. V was trimmed by 3 bases and J by 11 bases, leaving 19 bases between them. In DNA, the CDR3 is TGTGCCAGCTCACCGGTCTTAGGCACCGGGAACGCTTTCTTT. This gives the protein CASSPVLGTGNAFF.

This clonotype was counted a few times. A much larger clone is a single base away; this may be a read error. The chain recombines TRBV11-1 with TRBJ2-1; D is uncertain. The CDR3 loop spans 14 amino acids. Germline-derived CDR1 and CDR2 are SGHAT and FQDESV (reference sequence). Trimming left V 5 bases short and J 7 bases short, with 15 bases between. This CDR3 reads CASSPGTWANEQFF. The CDR3 DNA is TGTGCCAGCAGCCCCGGCACGTGGGCAAATGAGCAGTTCTTC.

This clonotype occurred many times. The chain recombines TRBV20-1 with TRBJ2-6; 10 bases fit TRBD1. The CDR3 covers 16 residues. Germline CDR1 is DFQATT and CDR2 is SNEGSKA (reference sequence). Unmatched junction bases numbered 7, after V lost 6 bases and J lost 2 bases. The CDR3 sequence: CSARDRGLPGANVLTF. DNA of the CDR3: TGCAGTGCAAGGGACAGGGGACTCCCTGGGGCCAACGTCCTGACTTTC.